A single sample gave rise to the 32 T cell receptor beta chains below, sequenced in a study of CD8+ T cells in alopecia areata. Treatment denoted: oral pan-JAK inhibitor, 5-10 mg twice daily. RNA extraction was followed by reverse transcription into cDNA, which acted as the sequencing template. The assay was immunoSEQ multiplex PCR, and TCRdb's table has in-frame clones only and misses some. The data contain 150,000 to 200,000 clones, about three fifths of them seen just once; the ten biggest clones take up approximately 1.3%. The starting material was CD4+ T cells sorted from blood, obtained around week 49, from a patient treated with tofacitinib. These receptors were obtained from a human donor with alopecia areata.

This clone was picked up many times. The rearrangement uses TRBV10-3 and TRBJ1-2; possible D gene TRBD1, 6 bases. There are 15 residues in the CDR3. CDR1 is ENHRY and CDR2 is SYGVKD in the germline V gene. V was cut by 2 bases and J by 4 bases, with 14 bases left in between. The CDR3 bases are TGTGCCATCAGTGAGACGCCAGGGGCCTTCTATGGCTACACCTTC. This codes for CAISETPGAFYGYTF.

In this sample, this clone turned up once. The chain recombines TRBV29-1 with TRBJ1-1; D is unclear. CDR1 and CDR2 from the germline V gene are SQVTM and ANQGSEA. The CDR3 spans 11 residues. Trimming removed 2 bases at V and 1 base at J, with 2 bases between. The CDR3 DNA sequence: TGCAGCGTTGAAACGAACACTGAAGCTTTCTTT. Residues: CSVETNTEAFF.

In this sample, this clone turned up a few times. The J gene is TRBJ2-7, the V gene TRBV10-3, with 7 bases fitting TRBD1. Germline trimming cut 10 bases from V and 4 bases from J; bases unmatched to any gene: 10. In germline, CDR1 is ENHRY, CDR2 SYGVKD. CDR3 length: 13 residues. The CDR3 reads CATQGLQGYEQYF. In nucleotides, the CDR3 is TGTGCCACCCAGGGTTTACAGGGGTACGAGCAGTACTTC.

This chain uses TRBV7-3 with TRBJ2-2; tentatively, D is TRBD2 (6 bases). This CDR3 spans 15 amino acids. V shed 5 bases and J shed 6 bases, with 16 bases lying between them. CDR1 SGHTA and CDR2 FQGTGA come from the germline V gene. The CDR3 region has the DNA TGTGCCAGCAGCCCGTCTCCGGGGGACTCCGGGGAGCTGTTTTTT. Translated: CASSPSPGDSGELFF.

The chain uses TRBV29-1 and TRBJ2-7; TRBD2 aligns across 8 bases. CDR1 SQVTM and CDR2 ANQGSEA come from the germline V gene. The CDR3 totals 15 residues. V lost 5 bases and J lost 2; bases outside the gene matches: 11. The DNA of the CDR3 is TGCAGCGTTTCGTACTACGGGGGGGGACCCTACGAGCAGTACTTC. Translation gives CSVSYYGGGPYEQYF.

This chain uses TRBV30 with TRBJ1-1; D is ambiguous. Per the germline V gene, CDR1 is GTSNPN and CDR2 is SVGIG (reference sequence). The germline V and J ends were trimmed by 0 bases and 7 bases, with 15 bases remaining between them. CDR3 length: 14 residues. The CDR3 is CAWSVGSRNNEAFF. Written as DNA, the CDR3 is TGTGCCTGGAGTGTTGGAAGCCGAAATAATGAAGCTTTCTTT.

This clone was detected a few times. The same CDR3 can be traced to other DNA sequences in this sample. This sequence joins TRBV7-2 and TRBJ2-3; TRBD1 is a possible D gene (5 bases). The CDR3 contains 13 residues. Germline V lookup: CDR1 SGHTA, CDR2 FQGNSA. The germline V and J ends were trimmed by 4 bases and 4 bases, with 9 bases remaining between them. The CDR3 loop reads CASSSQGPDTQYF. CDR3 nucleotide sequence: TGTGCCAGCAGCTCGCAGGGCCCAGATACGCAGTATTTT.

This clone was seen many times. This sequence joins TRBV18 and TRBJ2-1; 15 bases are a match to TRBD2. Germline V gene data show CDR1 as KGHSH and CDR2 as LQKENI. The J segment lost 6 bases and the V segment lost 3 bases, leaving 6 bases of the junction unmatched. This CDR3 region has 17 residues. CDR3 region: CASSPEPGLAGGNEQFF. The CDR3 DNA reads TGTGCCAGCTCACCTGAACCGGGACTAGCGGGGGGCAATGAGCAGTTCTTC.

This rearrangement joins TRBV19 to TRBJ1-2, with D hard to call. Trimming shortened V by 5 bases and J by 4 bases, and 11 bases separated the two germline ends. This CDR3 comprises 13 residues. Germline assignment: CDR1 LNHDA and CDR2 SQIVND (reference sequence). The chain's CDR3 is CASSLRKSYGYTF. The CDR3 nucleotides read TGTGCCAGTAGTCTAAGGAAGTCCTATGGCTACACCTTC.

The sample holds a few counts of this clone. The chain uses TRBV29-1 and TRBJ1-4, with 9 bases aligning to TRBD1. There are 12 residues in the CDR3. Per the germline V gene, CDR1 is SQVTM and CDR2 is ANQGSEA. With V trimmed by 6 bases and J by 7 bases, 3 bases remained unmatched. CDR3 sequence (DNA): TGCAGCGTAACGGACAGGGGTGAAAAACTGTTTTTT. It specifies CSVTDRGEKLFF.

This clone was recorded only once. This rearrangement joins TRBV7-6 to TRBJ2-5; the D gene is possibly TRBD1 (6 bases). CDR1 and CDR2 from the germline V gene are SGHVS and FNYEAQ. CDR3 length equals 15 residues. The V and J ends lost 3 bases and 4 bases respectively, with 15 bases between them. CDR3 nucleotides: TGTGCCAGCAGCTTGACCGCAGGGGTTGGAGAGACCCAGTACTTC. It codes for CASSLTAGVGETQYF.

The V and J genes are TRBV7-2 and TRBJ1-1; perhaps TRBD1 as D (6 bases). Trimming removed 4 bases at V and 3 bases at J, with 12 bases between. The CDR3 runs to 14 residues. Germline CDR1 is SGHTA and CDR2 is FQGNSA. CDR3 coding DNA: TGTGCCAGCAGCTCGACGGACAGCTACACTGAAGCTTTCTTT. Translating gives CASSSTDSYTEAFF.

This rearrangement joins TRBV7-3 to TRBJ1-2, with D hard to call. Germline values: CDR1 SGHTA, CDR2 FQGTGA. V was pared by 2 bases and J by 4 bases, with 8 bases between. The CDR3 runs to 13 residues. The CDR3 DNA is TGTGCCAGCAGCTTAGGAGGTGGCTATGGCTACACCTTC. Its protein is CASSLGGGYGYTF.

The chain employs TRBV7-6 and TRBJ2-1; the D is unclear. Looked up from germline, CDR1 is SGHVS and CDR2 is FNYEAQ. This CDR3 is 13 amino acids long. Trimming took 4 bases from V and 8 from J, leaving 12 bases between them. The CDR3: CASSSNPGDEQFF. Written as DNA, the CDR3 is TGTGCCAGCAGCTCTAATCCCGGCGATGAGCAGTTCTTC. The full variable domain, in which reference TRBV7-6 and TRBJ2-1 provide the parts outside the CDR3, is GAGVSQSPRYKVTKRGQDVALRCDPISGHVSLYWYRQALGQGPEFLTYFNYEAQQDKSGLPNDRFSAERPEGSISTLTIQRTEQRDSAMYRCASSSNPGDEQFFGPGTRLTVL.

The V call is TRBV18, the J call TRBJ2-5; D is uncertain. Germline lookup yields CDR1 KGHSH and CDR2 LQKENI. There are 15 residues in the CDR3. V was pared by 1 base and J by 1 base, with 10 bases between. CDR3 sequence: CASSPQGSPQETQYF. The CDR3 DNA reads TGTGCCAGCTCACCACAGGGTTCTCCCCAAGAGACCCAGTACTTC.

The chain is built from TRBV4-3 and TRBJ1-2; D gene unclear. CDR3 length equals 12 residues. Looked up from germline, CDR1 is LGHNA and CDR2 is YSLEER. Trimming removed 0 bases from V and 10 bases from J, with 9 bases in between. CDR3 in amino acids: CASSQEGSIYTF. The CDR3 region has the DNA TGCGCCAGCAGCCAAGAAGGGTCCATCTACACCTTC.

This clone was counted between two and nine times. CDR3 amino acids: CSVAPASFIEQFF. CDR3 in DNA: TGCAGCGTCGCACCTGCCTCGTTTATTGAGCAGTTCTTC. This sequence joins TRBV29-1 and TRBJ2-1; D remains ambiguous. This CDR3 is 13 amino acids long. V lost 6 bases and J 9 bases, leaving 18 bases between the germline ends. In germline, CDR1 is SQVTM, CDR2 ANQGSEA.

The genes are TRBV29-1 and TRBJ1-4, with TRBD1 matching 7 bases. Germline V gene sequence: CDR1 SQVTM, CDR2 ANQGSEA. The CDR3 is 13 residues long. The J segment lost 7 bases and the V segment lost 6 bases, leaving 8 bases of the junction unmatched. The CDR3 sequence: CSVRQGGTEKLFF. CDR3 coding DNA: TGCAGCGTCAGACAGGGCGGTACTGAAAAACTGTTTTTT. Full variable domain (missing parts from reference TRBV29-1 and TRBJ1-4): SAVISQKPSRDICQRGTSLTIQCQVDSQVTMMFWYRQQPGQSLTLIATANQGSEATYESGFVIDKFPISRPNLTFSTLTVSNMSPEDSSIYLCSVRQGGTEKLFFGSGTQLSVL.

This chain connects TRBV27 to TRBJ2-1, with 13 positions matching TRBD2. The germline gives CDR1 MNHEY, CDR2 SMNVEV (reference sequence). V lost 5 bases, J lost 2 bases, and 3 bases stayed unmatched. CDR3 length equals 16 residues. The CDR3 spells CASSLGLAGPYNEQFF. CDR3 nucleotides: TGTGCCAGCAGTCTGGGACTAGCGGGGCCCTACAATGAGCAGTTCTTC.

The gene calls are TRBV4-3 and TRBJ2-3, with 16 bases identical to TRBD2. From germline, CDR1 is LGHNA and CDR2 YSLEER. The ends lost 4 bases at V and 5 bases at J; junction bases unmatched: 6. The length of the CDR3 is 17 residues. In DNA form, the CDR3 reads TGCGCCAGCAGCCCCTCCGGGACTAGCGGGGGGGGAGATACGCAGTATTTT. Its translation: CASSPSGTSGGGDTQYF.

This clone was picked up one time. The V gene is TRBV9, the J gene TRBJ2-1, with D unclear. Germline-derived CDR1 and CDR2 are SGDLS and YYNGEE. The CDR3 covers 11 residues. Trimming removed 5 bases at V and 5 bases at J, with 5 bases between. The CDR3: CASSFHNEQFF. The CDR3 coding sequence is TGTGCCAGCAGTTTCCACAATGAGCAGTTCTTC. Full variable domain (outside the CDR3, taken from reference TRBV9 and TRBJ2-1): DSGVTQTPKHLITATGQRVTLRCSPRSGDLSVYWYQQSLDQGLQFLIQYYNGEERAKGNILERFSAQQFPDLHSELNLSSLELGDSALYFCASSFHNEQFFGPGTRLTVL.

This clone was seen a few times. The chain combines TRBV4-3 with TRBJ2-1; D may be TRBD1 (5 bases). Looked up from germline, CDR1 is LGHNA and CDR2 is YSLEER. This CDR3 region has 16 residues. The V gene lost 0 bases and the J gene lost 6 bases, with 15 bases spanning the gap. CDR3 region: CASSQDGATITNEQFF. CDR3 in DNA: TGCGCCAGCAGCCAAGATGGGGCTACAATCACCAATGAGCAGTTCTTC.

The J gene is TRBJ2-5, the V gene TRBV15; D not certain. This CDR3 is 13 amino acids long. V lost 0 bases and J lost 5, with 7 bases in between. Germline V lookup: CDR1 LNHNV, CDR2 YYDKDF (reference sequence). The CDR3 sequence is CATSRDVAETQYF. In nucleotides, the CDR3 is TGTGCCACCAGCAGAGACGTGGCGGAGACCCAGTACTTC.

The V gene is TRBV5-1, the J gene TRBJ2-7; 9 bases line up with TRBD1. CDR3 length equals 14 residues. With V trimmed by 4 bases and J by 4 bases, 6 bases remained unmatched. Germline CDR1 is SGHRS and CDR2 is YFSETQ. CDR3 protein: CASSPPGQGYEQYF. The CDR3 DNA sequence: TGCGCCAGCAGCCCCCCCGGACAGGGGTACGAGCAGTACTTC.

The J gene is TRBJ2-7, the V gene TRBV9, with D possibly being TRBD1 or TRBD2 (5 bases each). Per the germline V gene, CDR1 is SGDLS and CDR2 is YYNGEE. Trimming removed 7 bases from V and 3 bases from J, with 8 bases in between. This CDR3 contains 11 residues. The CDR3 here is CASGDGYEQYF. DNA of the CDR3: TGTGCCAGCGGGGACGGCTACGAGCAGTACTTC.

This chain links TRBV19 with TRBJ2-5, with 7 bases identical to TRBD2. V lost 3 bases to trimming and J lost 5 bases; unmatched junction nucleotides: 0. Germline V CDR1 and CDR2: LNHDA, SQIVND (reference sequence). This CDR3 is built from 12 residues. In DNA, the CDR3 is TGTGCCAGTAGTATTAGCGGGGAGACCCAGTACTTC. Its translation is CASSISGETQYF.

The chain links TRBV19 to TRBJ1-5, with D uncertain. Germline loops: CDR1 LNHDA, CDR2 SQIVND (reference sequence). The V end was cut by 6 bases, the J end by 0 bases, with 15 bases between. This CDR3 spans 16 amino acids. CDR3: CASRKTDSYSNQPQHF. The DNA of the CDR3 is TGTGCCAGTAGGAAAACAGATTCCTATAGCAATCAGCCCCAGCATTTT.

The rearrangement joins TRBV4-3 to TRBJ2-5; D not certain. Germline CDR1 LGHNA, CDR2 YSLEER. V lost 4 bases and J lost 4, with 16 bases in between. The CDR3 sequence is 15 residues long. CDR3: CASSPRMGDGETQYF. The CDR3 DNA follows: TGCGCCAGCAGCCCCCGTATGGGCGATGGAGAGACCCAGTACTTC.

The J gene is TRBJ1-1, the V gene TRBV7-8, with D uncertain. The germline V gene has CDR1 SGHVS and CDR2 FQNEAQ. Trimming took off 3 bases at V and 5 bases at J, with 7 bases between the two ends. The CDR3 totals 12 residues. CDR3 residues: CASSFISTEAFF. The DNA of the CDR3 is TGTGCCAGCAGCTTTATATCGACTGAAGCTTTCTTT.

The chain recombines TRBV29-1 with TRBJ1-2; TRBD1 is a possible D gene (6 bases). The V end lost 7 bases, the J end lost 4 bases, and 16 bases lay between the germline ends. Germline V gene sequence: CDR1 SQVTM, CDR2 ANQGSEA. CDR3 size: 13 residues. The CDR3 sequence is CSAGAGRGYGYTF. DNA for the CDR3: TGCAGCGCGGGGGCAGGGAGAGGCTATGGCTACACCTTC. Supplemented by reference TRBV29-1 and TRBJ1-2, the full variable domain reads SAVISQKPSRDICQRGTSLTIQCQVDSQVTMMFWYRQQPGQSLTLIATANQGSEATYESGFVIDKFPISRPNLTFSTLTVSNMSPEDSSIYLCSAGAGRGYGYTFGSGTRLTVV.

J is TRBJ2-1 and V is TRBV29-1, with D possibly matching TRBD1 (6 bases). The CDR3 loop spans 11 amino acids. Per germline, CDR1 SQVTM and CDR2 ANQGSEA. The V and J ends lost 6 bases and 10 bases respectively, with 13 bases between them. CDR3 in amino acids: CSVKQGLEQFF. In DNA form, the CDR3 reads TGCAGCGTCAAACAGGGCCTGGAGCAGTTCTTC.

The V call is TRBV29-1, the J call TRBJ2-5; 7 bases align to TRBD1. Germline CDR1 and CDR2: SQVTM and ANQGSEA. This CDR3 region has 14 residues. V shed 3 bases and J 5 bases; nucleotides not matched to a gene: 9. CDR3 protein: CSVDRQGGGETQYF. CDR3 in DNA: TGCAGCGTTGATAGACAGGGTGGCGGGGAGACCCAGTACTTC.